This T cell receptor beta chain originates from a study of technical replicates of blood from several donors. CDR3 length: 15 residues. CDR1 is PRHDT, CDR2 FYEKMQ, per germline (reference sequence). J lost 3 bases, V lost 5 bases, and 9 bases had no gene match. Sequencing was performed with immunoSEQ multiplex PCR; in TCRdb, only in-frame clones are kept and a portion is missing. The repertoire has 15,000 or so clones, about 89% of them found once; the top ten carry around 10%. J is TRBJ2-7 and V is TRBV13, with TRBD2 matching 8 bases. Material for sequencing was PBMCs. This TCR derives from a human donor in good health. This CDR3 is CASSPLAAGDYEQYF. CDR3 nucleotide sequence: TGTGCCAGCAGCCCTCTTGCAGCGGGGGACTACGAGCAGTACTTC.